These 8 T cell receptor beta chains share one sample of origin, sequenced in a study of T-cell reconstitution after alpha-beta-depleted transplantation in children. TCRbeta library construction was performed incorporating unique molecular identifiers. Via MiXCR, TCRdb re-called the PCR reads, giving one row per CDR3 protein. The sample lists 500,000 to 600,000 distinct CDR3 sequences; roughly 18% were seen once. Here the sequenced sample was PBMCs from the stem cell graft donor, taken from the stem cell graft. Every receptor here comes from a human donor who donated a stem cell graft to a child with acute lymphoblastic leukemia.

This chain connects TRBV12-3 or TRBV12-4 to TRBJ1-2; D gene unclear. The CDR3 extends over 15 amino acids. V lost 4 bases and J lost 4, with 16 bases in between. This chain's CDR3 is CASSSLSPSFYGYTF. In DNA, the CDR3 is TGTGCCAGCAGTTCCCTCTCCCCCTCTTTCTATGGCTACACCTTC.

The rearrangement uses TRBV9 and TRBJ1-1; D is undetermined. Trimming left V 6 bases short and J 11 bases short, with 8 bases between. The CDR3 has 9 amino acids. Germline lookup yields CDR1 SGDLS and CDR2 YYNGEE. In DNA, the CDR3 is TGTGCCAGCACCGGCGGGGCTTTCTTT. Translated: CASTGGAFF.

The J gene is TRBJ2-3, the V gene TRBV28; a weak D match, TRBD2 (6 bases). CDR1 MDHEN and CDR2 SYDVKM come from the germline V gene. V lost 7 bases and J lost 2, with 19 bases in between. CDR3 length: 16 residues. The chain's CDR3 is CASTPSGSPLTDTQYF. The CDR3 bases are TGTGCCAGCACCCCCTCCGGGAGCCCTCTCACAGATACGCAGTATTTT.

This clonotype was counted a few times. The chain has TRBV12-3 or TRBV12-4 and TRBJ1-5; TRBD1 might be the D (5 bases). V was clipped by 6 bases and J by 4 bases, with 19 bases between them. This CDR3 region has 16 residues. The CDR3 nucleotides are TGTGCCAGCAGATCCCCGACGGCAGGGAGGAATCAGCCCCAGCATTTT. It translates to CASRSPTAGRNQPQHF.

In this sample, this clonotype turned up many times. This sequence joins TRBV6-6 and TRBJ2-7, with 7 bases that match TRBD1. Germline V gene sequence: CDR1 MNHNY, CDR2 SVGAGI (reference sequence). This CDR3 comprises 13 residues. The V gene end was trimmed by 10 bases and the J gene end by 5 bases; junction bases not matched to a gene: 11. CDR3 sequence: CAIGLGQADEQYF. The CDR3, as DNA: TGTGCCATCGGGCTAGGACAGGCGGACGAGCAGTACTTC.

This clonotype was seen repeatedly, ten times or more. The germline gene is not matched at one end of the junction; a read error may be the cause. V usage is TRBV9 and J usage is TRBJ1-3; D is ambiguous. The V gene's germline CDR1 is SGDLS and CDR2 YYNGEE. This CDR3 contains 12 residues. The CDR3 DNA reads as TGCGCCAGCTCGGGCTCTGGAAACACCATATATTTT. Translation: CASSGSGNTIYF.

The chain has TRBV4-1 and TRBJ1-1, with 12 bases identical to TRBD1. The CDR3 length is 20 residues. Germline CDR1 MGHRA, CDR2 YSYEKL. V lost 0 bases to trimming and J lost 4 bases; unmatched junction nucleotides: 15. CDR3 region: CASSQERLGDRGRRSTEAFF. Written as DNA, the CDR3 is TGCGCCAGCAGCCAAGAGCGCCTCGGGGACAGGGGGCGGCGGAGCACTGAAGCTTTCTTT.

This clonotype was detected only a few times. The chain links TRBV15 to TRBJ2-2, with 11 positions matching TRBD2. This CDR3 is built from 17 residues. Trimming took 2 bases from V and 6 from J; bases not matched to a gene: 8. Germline CDR1 reads LNHNV; CDR2 reads YYDKDF (reference sequence). The CDR3 loop reads CATSRPTSGSRAGELFF. The CDR3 DNA sequence: TGTGCCACCAGCAGACCTACTAGCGGGAGTCGGGCCGGGGAGCTGTTTTTT.